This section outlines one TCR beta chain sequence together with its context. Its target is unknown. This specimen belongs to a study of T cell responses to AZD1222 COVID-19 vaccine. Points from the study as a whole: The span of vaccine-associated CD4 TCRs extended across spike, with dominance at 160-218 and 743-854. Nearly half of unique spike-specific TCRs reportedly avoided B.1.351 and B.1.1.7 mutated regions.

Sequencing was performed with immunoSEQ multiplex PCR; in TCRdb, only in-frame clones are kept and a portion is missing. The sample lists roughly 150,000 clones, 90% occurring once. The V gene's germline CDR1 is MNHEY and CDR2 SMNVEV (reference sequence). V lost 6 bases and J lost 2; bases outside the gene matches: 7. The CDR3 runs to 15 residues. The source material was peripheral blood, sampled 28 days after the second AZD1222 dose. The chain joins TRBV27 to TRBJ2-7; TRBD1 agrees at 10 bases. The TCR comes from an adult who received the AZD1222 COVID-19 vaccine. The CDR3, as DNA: TGTGCCAGCAGGGCGGACAGGGGGGGGACCTACGAGCAGTACTTC. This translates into CASRADRGGTYEQYF.